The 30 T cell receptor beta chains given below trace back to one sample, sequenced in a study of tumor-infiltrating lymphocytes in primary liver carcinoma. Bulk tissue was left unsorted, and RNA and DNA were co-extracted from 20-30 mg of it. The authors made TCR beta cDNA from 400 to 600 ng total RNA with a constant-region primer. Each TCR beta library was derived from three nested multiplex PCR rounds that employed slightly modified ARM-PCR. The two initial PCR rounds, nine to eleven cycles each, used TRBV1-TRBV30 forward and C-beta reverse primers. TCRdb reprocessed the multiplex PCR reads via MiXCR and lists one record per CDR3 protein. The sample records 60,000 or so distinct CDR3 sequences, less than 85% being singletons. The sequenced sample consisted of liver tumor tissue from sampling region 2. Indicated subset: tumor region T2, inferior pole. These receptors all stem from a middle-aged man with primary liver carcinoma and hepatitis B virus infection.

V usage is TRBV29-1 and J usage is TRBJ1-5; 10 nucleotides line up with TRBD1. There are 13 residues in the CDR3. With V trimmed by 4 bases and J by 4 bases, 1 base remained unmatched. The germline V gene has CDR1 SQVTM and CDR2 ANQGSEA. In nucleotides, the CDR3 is TGCAGCGTTGGGGGACAGGGGAATCAGCCCCAGCATTTT. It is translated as CSVGGQGNQPQHF.

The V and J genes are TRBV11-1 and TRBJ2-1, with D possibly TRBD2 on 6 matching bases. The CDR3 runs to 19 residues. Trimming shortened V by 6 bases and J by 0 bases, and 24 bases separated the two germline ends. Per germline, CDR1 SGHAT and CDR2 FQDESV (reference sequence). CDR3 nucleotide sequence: TGTGCCAGCAGATTAAGGGCACTAGCAGGAGGTCCCTCCTACAATGAGCAGTTCTTC. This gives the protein CASRLRALAGGPSYNEQFF.

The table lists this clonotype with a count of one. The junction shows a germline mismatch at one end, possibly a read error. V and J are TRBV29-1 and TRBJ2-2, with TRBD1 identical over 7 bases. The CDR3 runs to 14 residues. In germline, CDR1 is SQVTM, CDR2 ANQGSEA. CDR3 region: CIVYGTVGRGEPFF. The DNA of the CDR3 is TGCATCGTCTATGGGACAGTGGGTCGCGGAGAGCCGTTTTTC.

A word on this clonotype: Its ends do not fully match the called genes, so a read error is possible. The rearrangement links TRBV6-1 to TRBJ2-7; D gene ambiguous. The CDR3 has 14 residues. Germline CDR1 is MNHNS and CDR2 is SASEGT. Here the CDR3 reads CANSDSRNSYEQYF. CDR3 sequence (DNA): TGTGCCAACAGTGATTCCAGGAACTCCTACGAGCAGTACTTC.

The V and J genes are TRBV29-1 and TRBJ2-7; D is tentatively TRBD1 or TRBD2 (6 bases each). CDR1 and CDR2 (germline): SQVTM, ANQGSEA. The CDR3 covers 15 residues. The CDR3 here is CGARTMGGVIYEQYF. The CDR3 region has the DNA TGCGGTGCTAGGACGATGGGGGGCGTAATCTACGAGCAGTACTTC.

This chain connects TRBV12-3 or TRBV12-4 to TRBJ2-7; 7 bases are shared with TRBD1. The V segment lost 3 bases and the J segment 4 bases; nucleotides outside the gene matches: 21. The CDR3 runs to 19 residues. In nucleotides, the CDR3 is TGTGCCAGCAGTTTGGGCCGAGGGTTTGCACAGGGGATTGAATACGAGCAGTACTTC. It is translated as CASSLGRGFAQGIEYEQYF.

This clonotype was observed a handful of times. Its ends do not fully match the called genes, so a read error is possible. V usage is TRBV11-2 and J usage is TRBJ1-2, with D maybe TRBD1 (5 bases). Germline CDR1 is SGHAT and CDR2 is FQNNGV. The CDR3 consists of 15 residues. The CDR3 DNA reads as TGTGCCAGCAGCACGTCGGCAGGGTTGATCCCTGGCTACATCTTC. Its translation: CASSTSAGLIPGYIF. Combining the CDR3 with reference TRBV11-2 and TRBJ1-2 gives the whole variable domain EAGVAQSPRYKIIEKRQSVAFWCNPISGHATLYWYQQILGQGPKLLIQFQNNGVVDDSQLPKDRFSAERLKGVDSTLKIQPAKLEDSAVYLCASSTSAGLIPGYIFGSGTRLTVV.

The CDR3 DNA is TGTGCCTGGAGTGCCAGGACTAGCGGGCTTAACAATGAGCAGTTCTTC. Its protein is CAWSARTSGLNNEQFF. The chain recombines TRBV30 with TRBJ2-1; 11 nucleotides align to TRBD2. The CDR3 length is 16 residues. Germline V gene data show CDR1 as GTSNPN and CDR2 as SVGIG (reference sequence). With 1 base clipped from V and 5 bases from J, the junction kept 7 bases outside the gene matches. Supplemented by reference TRBV30 and TRBJ2-1, the full variable domain reads SQTIHQWPATLVQPVGSPLSLECTVEGTSNPNLYWYRQAAGRGLQLLFYSVGIGQISSEVPQNLSASRPQDRQFILSSKKLLLSDSGFYLCAWSARTSGLNNEQFFGPGTRLTVL.

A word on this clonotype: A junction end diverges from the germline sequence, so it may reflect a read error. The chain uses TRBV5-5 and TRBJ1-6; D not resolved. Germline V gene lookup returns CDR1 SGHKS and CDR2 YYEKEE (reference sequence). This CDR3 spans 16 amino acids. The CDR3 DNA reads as TGTGCAAGCAGCTTGAGGATTAACACCTATAATTCACCCCTCCACTTT. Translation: CASSLRINTYNSPLHF.

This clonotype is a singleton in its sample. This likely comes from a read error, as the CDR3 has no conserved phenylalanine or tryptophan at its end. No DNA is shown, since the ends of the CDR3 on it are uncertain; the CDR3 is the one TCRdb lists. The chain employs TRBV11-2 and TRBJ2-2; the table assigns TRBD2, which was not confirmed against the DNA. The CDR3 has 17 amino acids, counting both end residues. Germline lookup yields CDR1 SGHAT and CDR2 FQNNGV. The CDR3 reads CASSLALGGANTGRPFI.

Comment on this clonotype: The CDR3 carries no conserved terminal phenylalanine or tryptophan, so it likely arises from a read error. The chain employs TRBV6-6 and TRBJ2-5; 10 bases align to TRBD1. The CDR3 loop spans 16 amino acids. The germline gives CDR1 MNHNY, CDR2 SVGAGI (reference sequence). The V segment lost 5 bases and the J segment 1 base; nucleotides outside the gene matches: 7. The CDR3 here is CASSIRDRGTQETQYL. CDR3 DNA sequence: TGTGCCAGCAGTATCCGGGACAGGGGTACCCAAGAGACCCAGTACCTC.

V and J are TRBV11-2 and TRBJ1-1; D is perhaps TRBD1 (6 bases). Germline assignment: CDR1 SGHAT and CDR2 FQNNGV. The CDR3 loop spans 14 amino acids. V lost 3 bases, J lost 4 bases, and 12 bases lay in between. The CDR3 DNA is TGTGCCAGCAGCTTCCGGGGGCGAGGCACTGAAGCTTTCTTT. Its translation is CASSFRGRGTEAFF.

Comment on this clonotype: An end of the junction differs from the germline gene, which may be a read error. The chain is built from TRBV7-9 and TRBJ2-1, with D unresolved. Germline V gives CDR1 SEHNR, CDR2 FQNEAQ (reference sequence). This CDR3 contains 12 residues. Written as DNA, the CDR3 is TGTGCCAGCATGGAAGGGCTCGGTGAGCAGTTATTT. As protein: CASMEGLGEQLF.

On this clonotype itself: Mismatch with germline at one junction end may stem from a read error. DNA for the CDR3: TGTGCTAGCAGGCCACAGGGTAACAATCAGCCCCAGTATTTT. As protein: CASRPQGNNQPQYF. The chain carries TRBV28 and TRBJ1-5; a weak D match, TRBD1 (6 bases). The end of the DNA is better explained by TRBJ2-3, so the J call may be wrong. Germline lookup yields CDR1 MDHEN and CDR2 SYDVKM. This CDR3 is 14 amino acids long.

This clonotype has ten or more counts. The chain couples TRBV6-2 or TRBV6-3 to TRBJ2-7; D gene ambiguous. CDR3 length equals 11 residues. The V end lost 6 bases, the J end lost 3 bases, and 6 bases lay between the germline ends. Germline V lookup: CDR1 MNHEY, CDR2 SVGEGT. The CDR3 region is CASSEFYEQYF. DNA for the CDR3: TGTGCCAGCAGCGAGTTCTACGAGCAGTACTTC.

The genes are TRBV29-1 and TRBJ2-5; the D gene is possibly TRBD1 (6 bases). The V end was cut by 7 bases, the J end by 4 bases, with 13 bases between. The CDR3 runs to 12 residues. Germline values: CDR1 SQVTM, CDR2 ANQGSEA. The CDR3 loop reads CSAMDSGETQYF. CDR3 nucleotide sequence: TGCAGCGCCATGGACAGTGGAGAGACCCAGTACTTC.

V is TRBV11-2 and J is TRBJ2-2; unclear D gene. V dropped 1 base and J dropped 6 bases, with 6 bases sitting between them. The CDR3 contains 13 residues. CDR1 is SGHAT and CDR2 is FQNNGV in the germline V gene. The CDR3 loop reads CASSLALPGELFF. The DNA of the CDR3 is TGTGCCAGCAGCTTAGCATTACCCGGGGAGCTGTTTTTT.

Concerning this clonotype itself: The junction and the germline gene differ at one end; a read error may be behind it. The CDR3, as DNA: TGTGCCAGCAGCCAAGAGCACGGACAGGGCTTTTGGACTGAAGCTCTCTTT. Translating it yields CASSQEHGQGFWTEALF. The chain is built from TRBV4-2 and TRBJ1-1; 8 bases match TRBD1. The CDR3 runs 17 residues. Germline CDR1 reads LGHNA; CDR2 reads YNFKEQ.

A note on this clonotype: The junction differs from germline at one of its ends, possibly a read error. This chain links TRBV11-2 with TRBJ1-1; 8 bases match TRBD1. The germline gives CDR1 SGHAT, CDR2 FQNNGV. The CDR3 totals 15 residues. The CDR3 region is CASSARTGSPAEAFF. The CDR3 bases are TGTGCCAGCAGCGCCAGGACAGGGAGTCCGGCTGAGGCTTTCTTT.

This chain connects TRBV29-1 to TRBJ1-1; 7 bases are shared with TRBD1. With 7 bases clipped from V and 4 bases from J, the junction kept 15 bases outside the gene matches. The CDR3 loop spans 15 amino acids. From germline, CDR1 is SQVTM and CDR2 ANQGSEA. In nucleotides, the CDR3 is TGCAGCGGCTGGGACAGTGGGAGTGTGAGCACTGAAGCTTTCTTT. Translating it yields CSGWDSGSVSTEAFF.

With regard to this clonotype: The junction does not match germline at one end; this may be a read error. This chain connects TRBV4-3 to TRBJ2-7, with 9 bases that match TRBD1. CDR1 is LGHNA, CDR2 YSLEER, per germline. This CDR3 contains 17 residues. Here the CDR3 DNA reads TGCGCCTGCAGCCTAGAATCACCCGGGACAGGGCGGTACGAGCAGTACTTC. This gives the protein CACSLESPGTGRYEQYF.

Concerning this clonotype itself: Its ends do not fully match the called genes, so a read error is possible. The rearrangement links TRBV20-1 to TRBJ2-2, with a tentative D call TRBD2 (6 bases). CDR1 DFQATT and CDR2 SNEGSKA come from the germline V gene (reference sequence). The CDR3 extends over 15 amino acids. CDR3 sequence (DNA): TGCAGTGCTAGTCTTTATCCTGGGGGGACCGGGGAGCTGCTTTTT. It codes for CSASLYPGGTGELLF.

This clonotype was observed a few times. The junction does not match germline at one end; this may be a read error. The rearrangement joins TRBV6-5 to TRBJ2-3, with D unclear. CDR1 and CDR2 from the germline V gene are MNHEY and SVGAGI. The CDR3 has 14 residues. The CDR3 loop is CASSRERWADTQYF. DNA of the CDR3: TGTGCTAGCAGTAGAGAGAGATGGGCAGATACGCAGTATTTT.

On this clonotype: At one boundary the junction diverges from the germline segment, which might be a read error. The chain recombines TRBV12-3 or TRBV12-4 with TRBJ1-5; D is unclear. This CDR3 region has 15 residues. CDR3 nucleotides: TGTGACAGCAGTTTTGGGCAAGGAAGAAATCAGTCCCAGCATTTT. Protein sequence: CDSSFGQGRNQSQHF.

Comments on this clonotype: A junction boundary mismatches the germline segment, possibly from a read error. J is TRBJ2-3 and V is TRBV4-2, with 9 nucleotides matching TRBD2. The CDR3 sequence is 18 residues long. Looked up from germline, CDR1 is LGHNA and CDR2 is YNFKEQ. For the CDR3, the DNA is TGTGCCAGCAGTCAAGTGGCGCTTCTAGCGGGAACGACAGATAAGCAGTATTTT. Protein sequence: CASSQVALLAGTTDKQYF.

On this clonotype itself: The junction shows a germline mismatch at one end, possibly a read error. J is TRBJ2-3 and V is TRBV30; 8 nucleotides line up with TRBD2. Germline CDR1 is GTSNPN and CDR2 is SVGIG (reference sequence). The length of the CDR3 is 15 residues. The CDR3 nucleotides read TGTGCCTGGTTTCGGGCGGGAGGACCAGCAGATACGGAGTATTTT. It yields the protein CAWFRAGGPADTEYF. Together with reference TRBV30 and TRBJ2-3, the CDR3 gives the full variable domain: SQTIHQWPATLVQPVGSPLSLECTVEGTSNPNLYWYRQAAGRGLQLLFYSVGIGQISSEVPQNLSASRPQDRQFILSSKKLLLSDSGFYLCAWFRAGGPADTEYFGPGTRLTVL.

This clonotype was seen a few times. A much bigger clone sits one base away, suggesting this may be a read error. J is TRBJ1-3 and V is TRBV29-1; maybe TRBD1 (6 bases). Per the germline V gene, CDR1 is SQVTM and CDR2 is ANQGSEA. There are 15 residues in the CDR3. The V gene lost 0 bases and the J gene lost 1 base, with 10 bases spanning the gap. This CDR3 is CSVEDRGPSGNTIYF. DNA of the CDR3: TGCAGCGTTGAAGATCGGGGGCCGTCTGGAAACACCATATATTTT.

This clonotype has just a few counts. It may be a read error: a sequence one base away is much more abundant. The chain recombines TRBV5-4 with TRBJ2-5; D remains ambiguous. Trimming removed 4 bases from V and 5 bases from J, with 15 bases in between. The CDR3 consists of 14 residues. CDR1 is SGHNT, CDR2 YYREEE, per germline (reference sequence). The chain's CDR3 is CASSPAHVGETQYF. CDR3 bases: TGTGCCAGCAGCCCAGCACATGTGGGGGAGACCCAGTACTTC.

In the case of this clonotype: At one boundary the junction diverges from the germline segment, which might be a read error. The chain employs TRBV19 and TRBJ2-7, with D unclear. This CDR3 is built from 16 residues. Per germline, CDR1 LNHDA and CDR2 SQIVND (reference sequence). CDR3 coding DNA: TGTGCCAATAGTATAGTCGCGACCCAAGCCCCCTACGAGCAGTACTTC. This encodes CANSIVATQAPYEQYF.

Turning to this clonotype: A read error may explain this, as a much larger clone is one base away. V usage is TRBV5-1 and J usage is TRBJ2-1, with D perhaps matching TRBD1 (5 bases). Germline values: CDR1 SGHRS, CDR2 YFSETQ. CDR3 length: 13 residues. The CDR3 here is CASNTDGHNQQFF. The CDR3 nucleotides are TGCGCCAGCAACACCGACGGACACAATCAGCAGTTCTTC. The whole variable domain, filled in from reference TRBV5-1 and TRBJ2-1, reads KAGVTQTPRYLIKTRGQQVTLSCSPISGHRSVSWYQQTPGQGLQFLFEYFSETQRNKGNFPGRFSGRQFSNSRSEMNVSTLELGDSALYLCASNTDGHNQQFFGPGTRLTVL.